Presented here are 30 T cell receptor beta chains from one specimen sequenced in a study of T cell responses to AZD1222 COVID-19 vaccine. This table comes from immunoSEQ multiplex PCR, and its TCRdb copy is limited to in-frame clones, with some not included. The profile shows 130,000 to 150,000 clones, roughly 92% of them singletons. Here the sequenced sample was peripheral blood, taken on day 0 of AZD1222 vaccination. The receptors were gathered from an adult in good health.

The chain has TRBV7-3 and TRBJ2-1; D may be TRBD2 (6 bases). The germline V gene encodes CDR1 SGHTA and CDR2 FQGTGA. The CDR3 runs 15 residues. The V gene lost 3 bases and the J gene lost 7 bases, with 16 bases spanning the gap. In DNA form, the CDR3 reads TGTGCCAGCAGCTTGACTGGGACTTCGGGGAATGAGCAGTTCTTC. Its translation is CASSLTGTSGNEQFF.

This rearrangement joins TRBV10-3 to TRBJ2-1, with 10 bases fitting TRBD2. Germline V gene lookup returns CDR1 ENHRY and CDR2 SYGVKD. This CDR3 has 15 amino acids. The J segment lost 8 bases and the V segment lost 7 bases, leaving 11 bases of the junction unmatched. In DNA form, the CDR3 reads TGTGCCATCAAGGCGGGCCTAGCGGGAGTCGATGAGCAGTTCTTC. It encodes CAIKAGLAGVDEQFF.

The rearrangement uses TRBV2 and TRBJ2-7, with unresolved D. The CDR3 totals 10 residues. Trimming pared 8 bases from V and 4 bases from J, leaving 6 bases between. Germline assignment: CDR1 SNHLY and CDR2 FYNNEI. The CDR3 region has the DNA TGTGCCAGCCGGATTTACGAGCAGTACTTC. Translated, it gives CASRIYEQYF.

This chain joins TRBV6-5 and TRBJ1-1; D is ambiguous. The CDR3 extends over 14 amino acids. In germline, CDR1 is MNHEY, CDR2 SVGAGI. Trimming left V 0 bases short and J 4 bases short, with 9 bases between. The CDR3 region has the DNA TGTGCCAGCAGTTACTCCAGGCGAGGCACTGAAGCTTTCTTT. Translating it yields CASSYSRRGTEAFF.

CDR3 in DNA: TGTGCCAGCAGCTTAGGGGAGACGCTGACTAATGAAAAACTGTTTTTT. It encodes CASSLGETLTNEKLFF. J is TRBJ1-4 and V is TRBV7-9; D uncertain. V lost 1 base and J 2 bases, leaving 11 bases between the germline ends. Germline V lookup: CDR1 SEHNR, CDR2 FQNEAQ (reference sequence). The length of the CDR3 is 16 residues.

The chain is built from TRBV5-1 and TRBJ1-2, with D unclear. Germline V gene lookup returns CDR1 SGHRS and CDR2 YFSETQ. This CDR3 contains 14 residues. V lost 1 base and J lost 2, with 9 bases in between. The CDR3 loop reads CASSLYGSNYGYTF. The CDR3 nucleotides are TGCGCCAGCAGCTTGTATGGCAGCAACTATGGCTACACCTTC.

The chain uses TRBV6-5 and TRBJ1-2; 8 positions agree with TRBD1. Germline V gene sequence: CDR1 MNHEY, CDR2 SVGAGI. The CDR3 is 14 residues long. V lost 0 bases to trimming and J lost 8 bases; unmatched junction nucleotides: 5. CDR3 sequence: CASSYSGRGRGYTF. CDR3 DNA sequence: TGTGCCAGCAGTTACTCGGGCAGGGGGCGGGGCTACACCTTC.

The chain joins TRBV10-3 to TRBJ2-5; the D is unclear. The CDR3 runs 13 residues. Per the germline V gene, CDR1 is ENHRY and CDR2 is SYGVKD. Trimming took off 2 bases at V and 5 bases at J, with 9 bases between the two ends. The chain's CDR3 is CAISEGGWETQYF. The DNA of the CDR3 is TGTGCCATCAGTGAGGGTGGCTGGGAGACCCAGTACTTC.

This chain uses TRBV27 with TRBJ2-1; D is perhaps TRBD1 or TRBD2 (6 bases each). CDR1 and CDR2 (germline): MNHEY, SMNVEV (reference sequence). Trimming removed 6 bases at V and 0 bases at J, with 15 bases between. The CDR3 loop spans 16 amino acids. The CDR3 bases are TGTGCCAGCAGAAGCCGGGGGCTTAGCTCCTACAATGAGCAGTTCTTC. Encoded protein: CASRSRGLSSYNEQFF.

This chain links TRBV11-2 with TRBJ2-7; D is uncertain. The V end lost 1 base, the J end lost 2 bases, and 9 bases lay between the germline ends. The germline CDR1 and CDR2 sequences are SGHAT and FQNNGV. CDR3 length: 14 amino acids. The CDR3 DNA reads TGTGCCAGCAGCTTAGCCCGGGCAGCCTACGAGCAGTACTTC. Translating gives CASSLARAAYEQYF. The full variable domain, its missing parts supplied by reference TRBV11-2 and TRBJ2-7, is EAGVAQSPRYKIIEKRQSVAFWCNPISGHATLYWYQQILGQGPKLLIQFQNNGVVDDSQLPKDRFSAERLKGVDSTLKIQPAKLEDSAVYLCASSLARAAYEQYFGPGTRLTVT.

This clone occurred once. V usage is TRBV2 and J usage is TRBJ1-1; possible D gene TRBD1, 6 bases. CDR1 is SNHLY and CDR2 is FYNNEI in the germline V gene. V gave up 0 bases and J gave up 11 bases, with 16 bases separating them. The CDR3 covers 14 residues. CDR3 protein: CASSEARGAVRAFF. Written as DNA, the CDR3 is TGTGCCAGCAGTGAAGCGCGGGGGGCGGTGCGGGCTTTCTTT.

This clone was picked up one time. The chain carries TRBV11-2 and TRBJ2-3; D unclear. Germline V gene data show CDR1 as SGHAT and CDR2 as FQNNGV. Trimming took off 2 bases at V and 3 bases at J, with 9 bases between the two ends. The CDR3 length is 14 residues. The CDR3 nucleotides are TGTGCCAGCAGCTTAACCGTGGGGACAGATACGCAGTATTTT. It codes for CASSLTVGTDTQYF.

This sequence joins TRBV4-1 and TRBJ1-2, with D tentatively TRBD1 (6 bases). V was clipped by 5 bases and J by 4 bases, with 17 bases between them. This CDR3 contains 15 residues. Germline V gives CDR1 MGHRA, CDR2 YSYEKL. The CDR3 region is CASSINRDTSYGYTF. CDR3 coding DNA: TGCGCCAGCAGCATAAACCGGGACACATCCTATGGCTACACCTTC.

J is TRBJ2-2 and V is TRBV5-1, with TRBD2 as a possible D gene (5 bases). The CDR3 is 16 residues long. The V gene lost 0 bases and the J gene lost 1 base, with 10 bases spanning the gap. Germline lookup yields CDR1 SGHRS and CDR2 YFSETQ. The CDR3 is CASSLGPGENTGELFF. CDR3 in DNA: TGCGCCAGCAGCTTGGGTCCCGGGGAGAACACCGGGGAGCTGTTTTTT. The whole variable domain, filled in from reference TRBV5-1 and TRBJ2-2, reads KAGVTQTPRYLIKTRGQQVTLSCSPISGHRSVSWYQQTPGQGLQFLFEYFSETQRNKGNFPGRFSGRQFSNSRSEMNVSTLELGDSALYLCASSLGPGENTGELFFGEGSRLTVL.

The CDR3 here is CASSLGREMWFNEQFF. The CDR3, as DNA: TGTGCCAGCAGCTTAGGTCGGGAGATGTGGTTCAATGAGCAGTTCTTC. The rearrangement links TRBV7-2 to TRBJ2-1; tentatively, D is TRBD2 (6 bases). The CDR3 sequence is 16 residues long. Trimming took off 1 base at V and 6 bases at J, with 16 bases between the two ends. Germline lookup yields CDR1 SGHTA and CDR2 FQGNSA. The whole variable domain, filled in from reference TRBV7-2 and TRBJ2-1, reads GAGVSQSPSNKVTEKGKDVELRCDPISGHTALYWYRQSLGQGLEFLIYFQGNSAPDKSGLPSDRFSAERTGGSVSTLTIQRTQQEDSAVYLCASSLGREMWFNEQFFGPGTRLTVL.

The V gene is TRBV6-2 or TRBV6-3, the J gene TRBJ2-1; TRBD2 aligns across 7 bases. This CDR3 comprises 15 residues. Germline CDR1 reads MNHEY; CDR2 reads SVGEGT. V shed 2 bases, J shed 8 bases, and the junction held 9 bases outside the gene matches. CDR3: CASSYVWEGRDEQFF. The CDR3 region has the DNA TGTGCCAGCAGTTACGTCTGGGAGGGCCGCGATGAGCAGTTCTTC.

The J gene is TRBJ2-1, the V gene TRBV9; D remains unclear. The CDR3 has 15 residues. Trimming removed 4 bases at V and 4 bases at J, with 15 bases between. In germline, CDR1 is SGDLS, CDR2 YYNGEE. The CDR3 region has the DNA TGTGCCAGCAGCCCCCCCCCGTTTAGGTACAATGAGCAGTTCTTC. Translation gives CASSPPPFRYNEQFF.

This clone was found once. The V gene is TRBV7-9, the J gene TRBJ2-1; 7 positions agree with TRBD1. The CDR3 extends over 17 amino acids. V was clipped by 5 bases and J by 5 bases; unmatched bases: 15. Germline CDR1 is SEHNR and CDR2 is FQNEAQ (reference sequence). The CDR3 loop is CASSPFRQGTLNNEQFF. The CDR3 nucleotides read TGTGCCAGCAGCCCCTTTCGACAGGGTACCTTAAACAATGAGCAGTTCTTC.

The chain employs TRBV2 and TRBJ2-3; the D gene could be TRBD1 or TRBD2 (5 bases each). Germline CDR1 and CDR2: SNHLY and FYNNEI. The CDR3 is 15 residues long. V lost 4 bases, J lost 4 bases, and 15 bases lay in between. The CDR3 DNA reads TGTGCCAGCAGTGTGCGGGCAGGGTGGGCAGATACGCAGTATTTT. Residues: CASSVRAGWADTQYF. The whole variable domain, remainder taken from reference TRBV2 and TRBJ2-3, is EPEVTQTPSHQVTQMGQEVILRCVPISNHLYFYWYRQILGQKVEFLVSFYNNEISEKSEIFDDQFSVERPDGSNFTLKIRSTKLEDSAMYFCASSVRAGWADTQYFGPGTRLTVL.

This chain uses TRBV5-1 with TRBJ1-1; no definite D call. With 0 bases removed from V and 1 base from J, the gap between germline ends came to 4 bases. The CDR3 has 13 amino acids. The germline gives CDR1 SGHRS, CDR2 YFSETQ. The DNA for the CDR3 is TGCGCCAGCAGCTTGGCCTCGAACACTGAAGCTTTCTTT. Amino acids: CASSLASNTEAFF.

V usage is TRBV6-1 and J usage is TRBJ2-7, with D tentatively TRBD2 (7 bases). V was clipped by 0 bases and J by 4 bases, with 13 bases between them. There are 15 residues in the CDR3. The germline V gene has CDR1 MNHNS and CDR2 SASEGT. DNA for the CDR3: TGTGCCAGCAGTGAAGCGGGAGGGGGGGTTTACGAGCAGTACTTC. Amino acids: CASSEAGGGVYEQYF.

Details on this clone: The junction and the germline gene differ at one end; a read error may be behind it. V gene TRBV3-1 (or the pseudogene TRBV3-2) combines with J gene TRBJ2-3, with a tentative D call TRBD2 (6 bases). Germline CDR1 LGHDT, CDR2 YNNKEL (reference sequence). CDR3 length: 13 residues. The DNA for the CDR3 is TGTGCCAGCGGCCAGCTAGCGACAGATACGCAGTATTTT. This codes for CASGQLATDTQYF.

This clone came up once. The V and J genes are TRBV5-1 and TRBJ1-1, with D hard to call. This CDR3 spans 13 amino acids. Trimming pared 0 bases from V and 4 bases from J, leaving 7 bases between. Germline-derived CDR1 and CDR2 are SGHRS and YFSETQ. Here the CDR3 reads CASSLVGSTEAFF. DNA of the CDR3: TGCGCCAGCAGCTTGGTTGGGAGCACTGAAGCTTTCTTT. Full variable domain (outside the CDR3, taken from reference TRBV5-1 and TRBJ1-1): KAGVTQTPRYLIKTRGQQVTLSCSPISGHRSVSWYQQTPGQGLQFLFEYFSETQRNKGNFPGRFSGRQFSNSRSEMNVSTLELGDSALYLCASSLVGSTEAFFGQGTRLTVV.

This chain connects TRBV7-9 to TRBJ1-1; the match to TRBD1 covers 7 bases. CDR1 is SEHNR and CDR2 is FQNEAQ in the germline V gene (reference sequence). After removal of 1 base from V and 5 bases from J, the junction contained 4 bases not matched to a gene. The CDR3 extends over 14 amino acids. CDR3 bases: TGTGCCAGCAGCTTAGGGCAGGGGGAAACTGAAGCTTTCTTT. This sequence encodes CASSLGQGETEAFF.

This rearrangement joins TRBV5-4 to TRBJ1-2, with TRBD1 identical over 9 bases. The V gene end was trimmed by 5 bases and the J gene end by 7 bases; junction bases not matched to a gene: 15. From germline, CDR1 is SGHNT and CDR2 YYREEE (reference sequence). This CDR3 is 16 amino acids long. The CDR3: CASRRKSLQGASGYTF. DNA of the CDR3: TGTGCCAGCAGGCGCAAAAGCCTACAGGGGGCAAGTGGCTACACCTTC. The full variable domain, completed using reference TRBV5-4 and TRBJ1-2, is ETGVTQSPTHLIKTRGQQVTLRCSSQSGHNTVSWYQQALGQGPQFIFQYYREEENGRGNFPPRFSGLQFPNYSSELNVNALELDDSALYLCASRRKSLQGASGYTFGSGTRLTVV.

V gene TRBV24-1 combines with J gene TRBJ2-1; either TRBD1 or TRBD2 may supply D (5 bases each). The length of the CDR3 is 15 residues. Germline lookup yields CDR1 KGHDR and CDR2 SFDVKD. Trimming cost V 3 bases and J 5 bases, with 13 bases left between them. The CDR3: CATSDIRDPDNEQFF. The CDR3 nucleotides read TGTGCCACCAGTGATATACGGGACCCTGACAATGAGCAGTTCTTC.

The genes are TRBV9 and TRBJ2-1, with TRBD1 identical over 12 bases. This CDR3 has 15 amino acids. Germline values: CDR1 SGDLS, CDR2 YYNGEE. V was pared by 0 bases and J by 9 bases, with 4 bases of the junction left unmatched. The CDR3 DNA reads TGTGCCAGCAGCGTAGCCGGGACAGGGGGCCGTGAGCAGTTCTTC. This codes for CASSVAGTGGREQFF.

In DNA form, the CDR3 reads TGTGCCAGCAGTAGTAGGGGGGGCTGGTGGACTGAAGCTTTCTTT. This gives the protein CASSSRGGWWTEAFF. The chain has TRBV27 and TRBJ1-1; D is possibly TRBD1 (6 bases). This CDR3 has 15 amino acids. With 5 bases removed from V and 5 bases from J, the gap between germline ends came to 18 bases. In germline, CDR1 is MNHEY, CDR2 SMNVEV (reference sequence).

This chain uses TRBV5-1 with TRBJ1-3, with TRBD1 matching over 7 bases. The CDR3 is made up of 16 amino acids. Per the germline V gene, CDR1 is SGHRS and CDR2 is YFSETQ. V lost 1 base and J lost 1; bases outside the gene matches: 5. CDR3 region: CASSLTGESSGNTIYF. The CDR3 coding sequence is TGCGCCAGCAGCTTGACAGGGGAGAGTTCTGGAAACACCATATATTTT.

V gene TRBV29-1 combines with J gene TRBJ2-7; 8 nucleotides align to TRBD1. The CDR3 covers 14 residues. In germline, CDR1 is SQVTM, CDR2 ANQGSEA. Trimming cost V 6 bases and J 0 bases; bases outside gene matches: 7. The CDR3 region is CSVVRQGSSYEQYF. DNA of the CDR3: TGCAGCGTAGTCAGACAGGGGAGCTCCTACGAGCAGTACTTC.